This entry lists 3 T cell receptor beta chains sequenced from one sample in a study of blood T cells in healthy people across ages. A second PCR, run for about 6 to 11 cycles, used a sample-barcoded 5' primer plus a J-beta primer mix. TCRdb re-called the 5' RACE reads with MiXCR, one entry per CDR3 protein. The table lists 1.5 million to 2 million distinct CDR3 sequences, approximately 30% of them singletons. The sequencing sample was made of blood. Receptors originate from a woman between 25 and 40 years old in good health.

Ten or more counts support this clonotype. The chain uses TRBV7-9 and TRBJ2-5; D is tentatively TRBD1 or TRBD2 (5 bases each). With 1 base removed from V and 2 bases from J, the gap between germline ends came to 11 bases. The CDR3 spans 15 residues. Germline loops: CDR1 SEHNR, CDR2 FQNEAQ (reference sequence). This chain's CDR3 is CASSLGDQLQETQYF. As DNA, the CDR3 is TGTGCCAGCAGCTTAGGGGACCAGTTACAAGAGACCCAGTACTTC.

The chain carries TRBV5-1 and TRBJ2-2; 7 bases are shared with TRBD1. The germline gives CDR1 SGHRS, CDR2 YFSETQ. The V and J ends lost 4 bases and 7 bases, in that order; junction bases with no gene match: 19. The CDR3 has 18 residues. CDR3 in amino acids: CASSPDRVDPSSRGELFF. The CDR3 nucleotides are TGCGCCAGCAGCCCCGACAGGGTAGACCCTTCCTCACGCGGGGAGCTGTTTTTT.

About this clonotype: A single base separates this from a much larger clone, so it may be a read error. For the CDR3, the DNA is TGTGCCAGCAGTTCGAGGGGGACAGGGTCCTACGAGCAGTACTTC. This codes for CASSSRGTGSYEQYF. This rearrangement joins TRBV12-3 or TRBV12-4 to TRBJ2-7, with TRBD1 matching over 9 bases. This CDR3 has 15 residues. V trimming: 4 bases; J trimming: 1 base; junction bases outside the gene matches: 5.